The 5 T cell receptor beta chains listed next were all sequenced from one sample in a study of T cells in Graves' hyperthyroidism and ophthalmopathy. Amplification of TCR beta CDR3 regions used RNA as the template. Using the HTBI primer set, a first-round RT-PCR was run on the TCR CDR3. MiXCR, run by TCRdb on the multiplex PCR reads, gives a single entry per CDR3 protein. The table shows roughly 500,000 distinct CDR3 sequences, with approximately 25% occurring only once. Source material: blood. These receptor sequences come from a woman between 25 and 40 years old with Graves' ophthalmopathy.

Comment on this clonotype: This could be a read error, since a much larger clone is one nucleotide away. The J gene is TRBJ1-5, the V gene TRBV6-5, with D unclear. The germline V gene encodes CDR1 MNHEY and CDR2 SVGAGI. CDR3 length equals 13 residues. CDR3 nucleotides: TGTGCCAGCAGTTACTCAGAGAGGGAGCCCCAGCAGTTT. Its protein product is CASSYSEREPQQF.

Ten or more counts support this clonotype. The chain has TRBV6-2 or TRBV6-3 and TRBJ2-7; no reliable D call. V lost 8 bases and J 6 bases, leaving 29 bases between the germline ends. The CDR3 spans 17 residues. From germline, CDR1 is MNHEY and CDR2 SVGEGT. The CDR3 DNA sequence: TGTGCCAGCCGAATCTCCTTCTTTGACGGCCTAAGGGTCGAGCAGTACTTC. This gives the protein CASRISFFDGLRVEQYF.

J is TRBJ2-5 and V is TRBV28, with D hard to call. Germline CDR1 is MDHEN and CDR2 is SYDVKM. The CDR3 contains 10 residues. Trimming removed 10 bases at V and 9 bases at J, with 12 bases between. In nucleotides, the CDR3 is TGTGCCACCCAGAGTGAATCCCAGTACTTC. Translated: CATQSESQYF.

This clonotype occurred many times. The chain uses TRBV6-5 and TRBJ1-2; TRBD1 matches 9 bases. CDR3 length: 15 amino acids. Germline V gene lookup returns CDR1 MNHEY and CDR2 SVGAGI. J was trimmed by 8 bases and V by 2 bases; bases with no gene match: 9. In nucleotides, the CDR3 is TGTGCCAGCAGTTACCCGGGACAGGGCCCCTGGGGCTACACCTTC. Translation: CASSYPGQGPWGYTF.

This clonotype appeared many times. The CDR3 sequence: CASSSPEGYTF. CDR3 nucleotide sequence: TGTGCCAGCAGCTCCCCCGAGGGCTACACCTTC. This chain joins TRBV28 and TRBJ1-2; D uncertain. The CDR3 is made up of 11 amino acids. V lost 6 bases to trimming and J lost 8 bases, with 10 bases between them. Germline V lookup: CDR1 MDHEN, CDR2 SYDVKM.